One sample yielded the 28 T cell receptor beta chains listed below, sequenced in a study of cytomegalovirus exposure and HLA in healthy donors. The PCR used 60 Vbeta and 13 Jbeta primers. Sequencing was performed with immunoSEQ multiplex PCR; in TCRdb, only in-frame clones are kept and a portion is missing. Of approximately 190,000 clones listed, about 77% are singletons. The material sequenced was PBMCs. These receptors all come from a woman aged 25 to 39 in good health and CMV-seropositive.

This chain joins TRBV5-1 and TRBJ1-1; 7 bases agree with TRBD1. Germline lookup yields CDR1 SGHRS and CDR2 YFSETQ. The ends lost 2 bases at V and 1 base at J; junction bases unmatched: 5. The CDR3 contains 15 residues. CDR3: CASSLTQGTNTEAFF. The DNA of the CDR3 is TGCGCCAGCAGCTTAACACAGGGGACGAACACTGAAGCTTTCTTT.

The chain has TRBV6-4 and TRBJ1-6; no definite D call. Germline CDR1 MRHNA, CDR2 SNTAGT. Trimming shortened V by 8 bases and J by 0 bases, and 8 bases separated the two germline ends. There are 14 residues in the CDR3. CDR3 sequence reads: CASLRSSYNSPLHF. CDR3 DNA sequence: TGTGCCAGCCTTCGTAGCTCCTATAATTCACCCCTCCACTTT.

The chain combines TRBV15 with TRBJ1-1; the D is unclear. The germline V gene has CDR1 LNHNV and CDR2 YYDKDF (reference sequence). The ends were cut back, 0 bases at V and 6 bases at J, with 8 bases in the middle. This CDR3 contains 13 residues. The CDR3 is CATSRDLSSEAFF. CDR3 DNA: TGTGCCACCAGCAGAGATCTGTCCTCTGAAGCTTTCTTT. The variable domain in full, completed from reference TRBV15 and TRBJ1-1, reads DAMVIQNPRYQVTQFGKPVTLSCSQTLNHNVMYWYQQKSSQAPKLLFHYYDKDFNNEADTPDNFQSRRPNTSFCFLDIRSPGLGDTAMYLCATSRDLSSEAFFGQGTRLTVV.

The CDR3 nucleotides are TGTGCCAGCAGTTTTACCTCATCGCACGGTACGCAGTATTTT. This translates into CASSFTSSHGTQYF. The chain combines TRBV28 with TRBJ2-3; no clear D gene. The CDR3 runs 14 residues. The germline V and J ends were trimmed by 3 bases and 8 bases, with 15 bases remaining between them. Germline loops: CDR1 MDHEN, CDR2 SYDVKM.

This clone has a single count. The chain uses TRBV12-5 and TRBJ2-3; 8 bases are a match to TRBD1. Trimming at V came to 7 bases and at J to 2 bases, leaving 5 bases not matched to a gene. Germline V gives CDR1 LGHNT, CDR2 FRNRAP. The CDR3 loop spans 14 amino acids. The CDR3, as DNA: TGTGCTAGTGCCTTACAGGGGGACACAGATACGCAGTATTTT. Translation gives CASALQGDTDTQYF.

The CDR3 loop reads CASSLESGWYMANYGYTF. The DNA of the CDR3 is TGTGCCAGCAGCTTGGAATCAGGGTGGTATATGGCTAACTATGGCTACACCTTC. The rearrangement links TRBV19 to TRBJ1-2, with D perhaps TRBD1 (5 bases). The CDR3 runs to 18 residues. Trimming left V 9 bases short and J 0 bases short, with 26 bases between. Germline V gene data show CDR1 as LNHDA and CDR2 as SQIVND (reference sequence).

The chain recombines TRBV6-1 with TRBJ2-7; D ambiguous. The germline V gene encodes CDR1 MNHNS and CDR2 SASEGT. Between the trimmed V and J ends, which lost 8 bases and 4 bases, there was a span of 12 bases. The CDR3 length is 12 residues. CDR3 nucleotides: TGTGCCAGCGGCTTTACGTATTACGAGCAGTACTTC. Its protein is CASGFTYYEQYF.

The chain has TRBV2 and TRBJ2-3; D gene ambiguous. Germline values: CDR1 SNHLY, CDR2 FYNNEI. The V end was cut by 3 bases, the J end by 4 bases, with 11 bases between. The CDR3 sequence is 14 residues long. CDR3 protein: CASSDNSYADTQYF. Written as DNA, the CDR3 is TGTGCCAGCAGTGATAACTCCTACGCAGATACGCAGTATTTT.

The chain employs TRBV10-1 and TRBJ2-1; no definite D call. Per the germline V gene, CDR1 is WNHNN and CDR2 is SYGVQD (reference sequence). With 6 bases removed from V and 0 bases from J, the gap between germline ends came to 9 bases. CDR3 length: 14 amino acids. The chain's CDR3 is CASSLASSYNEQFF. CDR3 DNA: TGCGCCAGCAGCTTGGCTAGCTCCTACAATGAGCAGTTCTTC.

The chain recombines TRBV19 with TRBJ2-1, with 9 nucleotides matching TRBD2. The V gene's germline CDR1 is LNHDA and CDR2 SQIVND (reference sequence). The CDR3 is 14 residues long. V lost 1 base, J lost 5 bases, and 0 bases stayed unmatched. The CDR3 DNA reads as TGTGCCAGTAGTATAGCTAGCGGGAACAATGAGCAGTTCTTC. Amino acid sequence: CASSIASGNNEQFF.

This rearrangement joins TRBV6-5 to TRBJ2-2; TRBD2 might be the D (6 bases). The germline V and J ends were trimmed by 0 bases and 5 bases, with 13 bases remaining between them. This CDR3 region has 16 residues. The germline gives CDR1 MNHEY, CDR2 SVGAGI. Here the CDR3 reads CASSYSSGRGTGELFF. CDR3 in DNA: TGTGCCAGCAGTTACTCGAGTGGGCGGGGAACCGGGGAGCTGTTTTTT.

CDR3 in DNA: TGTGCCAGCAGGGGGGCGCCGGAAGGCTACACCTTC. Protein sequence: CASRGAPEGYTF. The chain is built from TRBV9 and TRBJ1-2; possibly TRBD1 for D (6 bases). Per germline, CDR1 SGDLS and CDR2 YYNGEE. This CDR3 spans 12 amino acids. V lost 5 bases to trimming and J lost 8 bases, with 13 bases between them.

Concerning this clone: This sample also contains other DNA sequences that code for the same CDR3. The chain employs TRBV27 and TRBJ2-2; no clear D. Germline CDR1 reads MNHEY; CDR2 reads SMNVEV (reference sequence). With 5 bases removed from V and 2 bases from J, the gap between germline ends came to 3 bases. The CDR3 loop spans 12 amino acids. The CDR3 bases are TGTGCCAGCAGTCTCAACACCGGGGAGCTGTTTTTT. Translation gives CASSLNTGELFF.

The rearrangement links TRBV6-1 to TRBJ2-7; 7 positions match TRBD1. Germline V gives CDR1 MNHNS, CDR2 SASEGT. V lost 0 bases and J lost 4; bases outside the gene matches: 6. This CDR3 region has 15 residues. The CDR3, as DNA: TGTGCCAGCAGTGAAGCTCGACAGGGTGGTTACGAGCAGTACTTC. This encodes CASSEARQGGYEQYF.

This chain connects TRBV5-6 to TRBJ2-1; D ambiguous. The CDR3 is 12 residues long. The V end was cut by 1 base, the J end by 7 bases, with 6 bases between. Per the germline V gene, CDR1 is SGHDT and CDR2 is YYEEEE. As DNA, the CDR3 is TGTGCCAGCAGCTTGATAGCAAATGAGCAGTTCTTC. Its translation is CASSLIANEQFF. The whole variable domain, remainder taken from reference TRBV5-6 and TRBJ2-1, is DAGVTQSPTHLIKTRGQQVTLRCSPKSGHDTVSWYQQALGQGPQFIFQYYEEEERQRGNFPDRFSGHQFPNYSSELNVNALLLGDSALYLCASSLIANEQFFGPGTRLTVL.

CDR3 protein: CASSLGALSNQPQHF. CDR3 coding DNA: TGTGCCAGCAGTTTGGGGGCACTGAGCAATCAGCCCCAGCATTTT. The rearrangement joins TRBV27 to TRBJ1-5; perhaps TRBD1 as D (6 bases). Germline CDR1 and CDR2: MNHEY and SMNVEV (reference sequence). This CDR3 has 15 amino acids. V lost 3 bases to trimming and J lost 1 base, with 10 bases between them.

The chain couples TRBV5-4 to TRBJ2-7, with 10 bases that match TRBD2. The CDR3 is 16 amino acids. Germline V CDR1 and CDR2: SGHNT, YYREEE (reference sequence). After removal of 0 bases from V and 4 bases from J, the junction contained 7 bases not matched to a gene. The CDR3 loop is CASSLAWTSGEYEQYF. DNA of the CDR3: TGTGCCAGCAGCTTGGCCTGGACTAGCGGAGAATACGAGCAGTACTTC.

V and J are TRBV4-3 and TRBJ1-1; D is perhaps TRBD1 (5 bases). Germline-derived CDR1 and CDR2 are LGHNA and YSLEER. Deletions cut 2 bases from V and 4 bases from J, with 14 bases between. The CDR3 length is 15 residues. The CDR3 DNA reads TGCGCCAGCAGCCAACAGGGCTGGGATGGCACTGAAGCTTTCTTT. Translation gives CASSQQGWDGTEAFF.

The rearrangement uses TRBV14 and TRBJ1-2; D gene unclear. This CDR3 has 13 residues. The germline V and J ends were trimmed by 5 bases and 4 bases, with 11 bases remaining between them. Germline CDR1 and CDR2: SGHDN and FVKESK. The CDR3 region has the DNA TGTGCCAGCAGCTGGGGAGGTGGCTATGGCTACACCTTC. Translating gives CASSWGGGYGYTF.

This sequence joins TRBV15 and TRBJ1-1, with 8 bases aligning to TRBD1. This CDR3 is built from 15 residues. Germline V CDR1 and CDR2: LNHNV, YYDKDF (reference sequence). V lost 5 bases to trimming and J lost 0 bases; unmatched junction nucleotides: 5. CDR3 DNA: TGTGCCACCAGCTCCCGGACAGGGATGAACACTGAAGCTTTCTTT. The encoded protein is CATSSRTGMNTEAFF.

The chain combines TRBV19 with TRBJ1-2; TRBD1 might be the D (6 bases). This CDR3 has 16 amino acids. From germline, CDR1 is LNHDA and CDR2 SQIVND (reference sequence). V was shortened by 5 bases and J by 0 bases, with 16 bases between the two germline ends. As DNA, the CDR3 is TGTGCCAGTAGTGTCTACCGGGACACCGCTAACTATGGCTACACCTTC. Residues: CASSVYRDTANYGYTF.

This sequence joins TRBV5-1 and TRBJ1-1; TRBD1 might be the D (5 bases). The ends were cut back, 4 bases at V and 1 base at J, with 11 bases in the middle. The germline V gene encodes CDR1 SGHRS and CDR2 YFSETQ. The CDR3 is 14 amino acids. The CDR3 region has the DNA TGCGCCAGCAGCGTAAACACAGGGAACACTGAAGCTTTCTTT. This codes for CASSVNTGNTEAFF.

The chain recombines TRBV2 with TRBJ1-1, with TRBD1 as a possible D gene (6 bases). Germline values: CDR1 SNHLY, CDR2 FYNNEI. The CDR3 spans 13 residues. V dropped 5 bases and J dropped 1 base, with 8 bases sitting between them. This CDR3 reads CASSRTENTEAFF. CDR3 bases: TGTGCCAGCAGTCGGACAGAGAACACTGAAGCTTTCTTT.

The chain joins TRBV7-2 to TRBJ2-5, with 10 bases that match TRBD2. The CDR3 extends over 16 amino acids. The J segment lost 2 bases and the V segment lost 1 base, leaving 4 bases of the junction unmatched. Germline assignment: CDR1 SGHTA and CDR2 FQGNSA. In DNA form, the CDR3 reads TGTGCCAGCAGCTTAGGTGCTAGCGGGGGTCAAGAGACCCAGTACTTC. This codes for CASSLGASGGQETQYF. The whole variable domain, remainder taken from reference TRBV7-2 and TRBJ2-5, is GAGVSQSPSNKVTEKGKDVELRCDPISGHTALYWYRQSLGQGLEFLIYFQGNSAPDKSGLPSDRFSAERTGGSVSTLTIQRTQQEDSAVYLCASSLGASGGQETQYFGPGTRLLVL.

This clone was picked up a small number of times. The V and J genes are TRBV5-1 and TRBJ1-2; no firm D call. Germline loops: CDR1 SGHRS, CDR2 YFSETQ. V was pared by 6 bases and J by 8 bases, with 8 bases between. The CDR3 has 10 amino acids. CDR3 DNA sequence: TGCGCCAGCAAGGAGAAGGGCTACACCTTC. Translation gives CASKEKGYTF.

This chain connects TRBV7-8 to TRBJ2-2; TRBD2 aligns across 10 bases. This CDR3 region has 16 residues. CDR1 and CDR2 from the germline V gene are SGHVS and FQNEAQ. The J segment lost 1 base and the V segment lost 5 bases, leaving 4 bases of the junction unmatched. The CDR3 is CASSRRTSGNTGELFF. The DNA for the CDR3 is TGTGCCAGCAGCCGTAGGACTAGCGGGAACACCGGGGAGCTGTTTTTT.

The V gene is TRBV10-1, the J gene TRBJ1-1, with TRBD1 matching over 12 bases. Per the germline V gene, CDR1 is WNHNN and CDR2 is SYGVQD (reference sequence). The CDR3 runs to 16 residues. V lost 8 bases to trimming and J lost 5 bases; unmatched junction nucleotides: 12. DNA of the CDR3: TGCGCCAGCGACCCGGGGGACAGGGGGCCATCGACTGAAGCTTTCTTT. It codes for CASDPGDRGPSTEAFF.

The V call is TRBV6-1, the J call TRBJ2-5, with TRBD2 matching 9 bases. After removal of 2 bases from V and 2 bases from J, the junction contained 3 bases not matched to a gene. Germline values: CDR1 MNHNS, CDR2 SASEGT. The CDR3 has 15 residues. CDR3 amino acids: CASSELAGGQETQYF. The CDR3 nucleotides are TGTGCCAGCAGTGAACTGGCGGGGGGGCAAGAGACCCAGTACTTC.